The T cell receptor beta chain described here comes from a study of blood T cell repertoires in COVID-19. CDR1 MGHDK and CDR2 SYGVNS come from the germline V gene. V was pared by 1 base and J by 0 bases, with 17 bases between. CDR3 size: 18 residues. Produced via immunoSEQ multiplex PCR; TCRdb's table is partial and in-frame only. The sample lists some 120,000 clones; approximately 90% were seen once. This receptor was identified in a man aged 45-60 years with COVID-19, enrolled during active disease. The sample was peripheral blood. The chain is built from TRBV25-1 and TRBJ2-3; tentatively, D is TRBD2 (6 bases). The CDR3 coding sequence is TGTGCCAGCAGTGAATCTCGATTTGGGGAGGCTAGCACAGATACGCAGTATTTT. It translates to CASSESRFGEASTDTQYF.